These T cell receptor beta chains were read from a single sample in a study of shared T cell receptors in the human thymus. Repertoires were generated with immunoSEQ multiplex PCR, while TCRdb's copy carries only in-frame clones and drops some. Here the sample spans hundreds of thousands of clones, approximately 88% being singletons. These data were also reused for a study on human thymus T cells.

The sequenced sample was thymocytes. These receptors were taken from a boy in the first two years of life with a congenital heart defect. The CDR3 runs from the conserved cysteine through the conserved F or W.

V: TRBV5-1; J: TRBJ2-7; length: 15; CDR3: CASSLGRESSYEQYF
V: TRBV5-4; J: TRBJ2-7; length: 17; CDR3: CASSLAPGLPVIYEQYF
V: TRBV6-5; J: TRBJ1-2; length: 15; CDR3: CASSILHRVHYGYTF
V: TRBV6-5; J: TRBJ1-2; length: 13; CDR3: CASSHFGGDGYTF
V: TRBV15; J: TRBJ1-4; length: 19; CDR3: CATSPVPRGQGATNEKLFF
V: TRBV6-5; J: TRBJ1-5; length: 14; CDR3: CASSDEGYNQPQHF
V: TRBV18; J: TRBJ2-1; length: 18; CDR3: CASSPINLAVYSYNEQFF
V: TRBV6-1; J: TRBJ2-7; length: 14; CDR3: CASSELAVYYEQYF
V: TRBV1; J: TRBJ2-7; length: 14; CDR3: CTSSQDGRGYEQYF
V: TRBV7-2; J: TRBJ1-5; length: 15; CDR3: CASSLVPDSHQPQHF
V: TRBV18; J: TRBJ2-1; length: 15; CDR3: CASSLWDRGFDEQFF
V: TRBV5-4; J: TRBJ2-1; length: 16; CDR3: CASSPDRGSSYNEQFF
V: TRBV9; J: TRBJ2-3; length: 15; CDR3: CASSVLTSSTDTQYF
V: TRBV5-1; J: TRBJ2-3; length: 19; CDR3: CASSSTPGQGSQGTDTQYF
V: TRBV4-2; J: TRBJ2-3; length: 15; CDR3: CASSQARGETDTQYF
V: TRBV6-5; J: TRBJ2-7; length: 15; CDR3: CASSLGQGASYEQYF
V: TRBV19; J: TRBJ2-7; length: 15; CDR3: CASSISTSGTYEQYF
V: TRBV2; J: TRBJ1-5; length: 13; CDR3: CASSEARWRAQHF
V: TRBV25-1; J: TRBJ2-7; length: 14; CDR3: CASSGPTGRSEQYF
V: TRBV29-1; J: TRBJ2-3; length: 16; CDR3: CSVEDLDGRMTDTQYF
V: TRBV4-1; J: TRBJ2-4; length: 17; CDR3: CASSQDGADLAKNIQYF
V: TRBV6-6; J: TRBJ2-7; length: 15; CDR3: CASSLQGLTPYEQYF
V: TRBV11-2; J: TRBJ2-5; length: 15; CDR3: CASSGSGLAGETQYF
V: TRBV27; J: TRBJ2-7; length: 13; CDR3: CASSRRQGYEQYF
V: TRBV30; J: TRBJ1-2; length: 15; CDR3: CASRAGGQGAYGYTF
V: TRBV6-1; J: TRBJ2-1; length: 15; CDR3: CASSNRQGLHNEQFF
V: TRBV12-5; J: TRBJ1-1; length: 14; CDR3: CASGSGGRNTEAFF
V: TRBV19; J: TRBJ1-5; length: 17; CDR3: CASSGTGGSYSNQPQHF
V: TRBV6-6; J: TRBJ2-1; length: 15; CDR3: CASSYSAGVNNEQFF
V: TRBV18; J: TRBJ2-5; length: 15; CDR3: CASSPRNSLGETQYF
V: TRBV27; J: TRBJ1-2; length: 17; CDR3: CASSLLPRTGDNYGYTF
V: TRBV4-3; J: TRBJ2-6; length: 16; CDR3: CASSPGRGSGANVLTF
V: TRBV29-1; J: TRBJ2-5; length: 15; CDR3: CSVVGTDLGLETQYF
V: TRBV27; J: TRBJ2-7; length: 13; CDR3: CASSCKPSDEQYF
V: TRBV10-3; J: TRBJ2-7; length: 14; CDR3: CAISECTYSYEQYF
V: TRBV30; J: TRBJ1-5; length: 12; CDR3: CAWRGLIRPQHF
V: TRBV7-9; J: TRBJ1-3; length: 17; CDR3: CASSLWGEGTSGNTIYF
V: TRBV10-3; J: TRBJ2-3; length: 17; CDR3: CAISVLDREGGTDTQYF
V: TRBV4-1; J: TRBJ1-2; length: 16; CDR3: CASSQRLGQGHYGYTF
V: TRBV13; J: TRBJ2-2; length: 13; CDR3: CASSLGSAGELFF